These T cell receptor beta chains were read from a single sample in a study of graft-versus-host responses after intestinal transplantation. The data were produced by immunoSEQ multiplex PCR, yet TCRdb's version contains in-frame clones alone and is incomplete. The sample has approximately 20,000 clones; almost 95% are singletons. The sequences come from PBMCs, collected 262 days after intestinal transplant. The receptor source for this set is a human patient who received an intestinal transplant, so some T cells may come from the graft donor. Each CDR3 is given with its conserved first and last residue. The D gene is left open where the match is weak.

v_call,j_call,d_call,cdr3_nt,cdr3_aa
TRBV19,TRBJ2-7,NA,TGTGCCAGTAGCCCCAGGGTGGCATCCTACGAGCAGTACTTC,CASSPRVASYEQYF
TRBV25-1,TRBJ2-1,TRBD2,TGTGCCAGCAGTGAAGGCCACTTCGGACTAGCGGAGTACAATGAGCAGTTCTTC,CASSEGHFGLAEYNEQFF
TRBV2,TRBJ2-2,NA,TGTGCCAGCAGGGAACTAGCAAACACCGGGGAGCTGTTTTTT,CASRELANTGELFF
TRBV11-2,TRBJ1-5,TRBD1,TGTGCCAGCAGCGCGGGACAGGCTAGCAATCAGCCCCAGCATTTT,CASSAGQASNQPQHF
TRBV11-2,TRBJ2-7,NA,TGTGCCAGCAGCTTAGTAGGACAGAAGGCTTACTACGAGCAGTACTTC,CASSLVGQKAYYEQYF
TRBV27,TRBJ2-7,NA,TGTGCCAGCAGTTCCGGGTACGAGCAGTACTTC,CASSSGYEQYF
TRBV11-2,TRBJ2-5,NA,TGTGCCAGCAGCCTCGGGGGCGGACTGGTGGAAAAGACCCAGTACTTC,CASSLGGGLVEKTQYF
TRBV5-1,TRBJ2-7,NA,TGCGCCAGCAGCTTTGCAGGAAGGACCTACGAGCAGTACTTC,CASSFAGRTYEQYF
TRBV10-3,TRBJ2-1,TRBD1,TGTGCCACTACCCGGGACAGTTCTAACAATGAGCAGTTCTTC,CATTRDSSNNEQFF
TRBV10-3,TRBJ2-3,NA,TGTGCCATCAGTGAGTCAACAGATACGCAGTATTTT,CAISESTDTQYF